This entry lists 27 T cell receptor beta chains sequenced from one sample in a study of blood T cell repertoires in COVID-19. Repertoires were generated with immunoSEQ multiplex PCR, while TCRdb's copy carries only in-frame clones and drops some. The sample includes 120,000 or so clones, about 80% of them seen just once. Sequencing was carried out using peripheral blood. Source of these receptors: a woman between 50 and 59 years old with acute or convalescent COVID-19.

This rearrangement joins TRBV10-3 to TRBJ1-2; D might be TRBD1 (6 bases). Germline-derived CDR1 and CDR2 are ENHRY and SYGVKD. This CDR3 comprises 17 residues. V gave up 2 bases and J gave up 5 bases, with 21 bases separating them. The CDR3 here is CAISEAPSEDSSYGYTF. For the CDR3, the DNA is TGTGCCATCAGTGAGGCCCCTTCGGAGGACAGCTCTTATGGCTACACCTTC.

CDR3 sequence (DNA): TGTGCCAGCAGCGCCGGGGGTTCCGACGAGCAGTACTTC. Its translation: CASSAGGSDEQYF. The J gene is TRBJ2-7, the V gene TRBV11-2; TRBD2 is a possible D gene (6 bases). The CDR3 has 13 amino acids. The V gene lost 5 bases and the J gene lost 5 bases, with 13 bases spanning the gap. Germline V CDR1 and CDR2: SGHAT, FQNNGV.

The chain is built from TRBV4-1 and TRBJ1-2; no clear D gene. The CDR3 loop spans 13 amino acids. Trimming removed 6 bases from V and 3 bases from J, with 11 bases in between. Germline V gene sequence: CDR1 MGHRA, CDR2 YSYEKL. The CDR3 nucleotides are TGCGCCAGCAGTCCCCGCGGGGACTATGGCTACACCTTC. Translated: CASSPRGDYGYTF.

The V and J genes are TRBV14 and TRBJ1-2; possible D gene TRBD1, 5 bases. The germline V and J ends were trimmed by 1 base and 0 bases, with 12 bases remaining between them. Germline V gene sequence: CDR1 SGHDN, CDR2 FVKESK. The length of the CDR3 is 16 residues. The CDR3 sequence is CASSQGQLPTNYGYTF. The CDR3 coding sequence is TGTGCCAGCAGCCAAGGACAGCTCCCTACTAACTATGGCTACACCTTC.

The rearrangement uses TRBV6-5 and TRBJ1-5; D call uncertain. The CDR3 is made up of 15 amino acids. The germline V gene has CDR1 MNHEY and CDR2 SVGAGI. V shed 3 bases and J shed 0 bases, with 9 bases lying between them. The CDR3 region is CASSYSLDSNQPQHF. For the CDR3, the DNA is TGTGCCAGCAGTTATTCTTTAGATAGCAATCAGCCCCAGCATTTT.

This clone was seen only once. V gene TRBV3-1 (or the pseudogene TRBV3-2) combines with J gene TRBJ1-1; D gene ambiguous. The V gene lost 4 bases and the J gene lost 5 bases, with 14 bases spanning the gap. CDR1 and CDR2 (germline): LGHDT, YNNKEL (reference sequence). This CDR3 spans 14 amino acids. For the CDR3, the DNA is TGTGCCAGCAGCCGCCTTATGGGGAGTACTGAAGCTTTCTTT. Translated: CASSRLMGSTEAFF.

The chain combines TRBV20-1 with TRBJ1-5; the match to TRBD1 covers 7 bases. V trimming: 3 bases; J trimming: 7 bases; junction bases outside the gene matches: 9. The CDR3 is 14 amino acids. CDR1 is DFQATT, CDR2 SNEGSKA, per germline (reference sequence). In nucleotides, the CDR3 is TGCAGTGCTAGTGAGGGACAGACGGGACAGCCCCAGCATTTT. Encoded protein: CSASEGQTGQPQHF.

For the CDR3, the DNA is TGTGCCAGCAGTGAATACGGGGGGAACTATGGCTACACCTTC. Amino acid sequence: CASSEYGGNYGYTF. This chain joins TRBV25-1 and TRBJ1-2, with a tentative D call TRBD1 (5 bases). Trimming took off 0 bases at V and 2 bases at J, with 7 bases between the two ends. This CDR3 comprises 14 residues. CDR1 MGHDK and CDR2 SYGVNS come from the germline V gene.

The V gene is TRBV6-5, the J gene TRBJ1-1; D is uncertain. Germline-derived CDR1 and CDR2 are MNHEY and SVGAGI. The CDR3 totals 12 residues. V was trimmed by 6 bases and J by 7 bases, leaving 12 bases between them. CDR3 in amino acids: CASRPRIDEAFF. In DNA form, the CDR3 reads TGTGCCAGCAGGCCGAGGATCGATGAAGCTTTCTTT.

A remark on this clone: Other DNA sequences of this sample code for an identical CDR3. This chain connects TRBV6-5 to TRBJ1-1, with TRBD1 matching 9 bases. Unmatched junction bases numbered 3, after V lost 3 bases and J lost 1 base. Germline values: CDR1 MNHEY, CDR2 SVGAGI. This CDR3 region has 15 residues. CDR3 sequence reads: CASSYEGQGNTEAFF. The DNA for the CDR3 is TGTGCCAGCAGTTATGAGGGACAGGGGAACACTGAAGCTTTCTTT.

J is TRBJ2-7 and V is TRBV20-1; D is possibly TRBD1 (5 bases). The CDR3 has 14 amino acids. V was trimmed by 3 bases and J by 5 bases, leaving 17 bases between them. Germline-derived CDR1 and CDR2 are DFQATT and SNEGSKA (reference sequence). CDR3 nucleotide sequence: TGCAGTGCTAGTATCGCAGGGTTCTCTAACGAGCAGTACTTC. Its protein is CSASIAGFSNEQYF.

The chain recombines TRBV5-1 with TRBJ2-1; D not certain. Germline assignment: CDR1 SGHRS and CDR2 YFSETQ. V was shortened by 0 bases and J by 6 bases, with 10 bases between the two germline ends. The CDR3 consists of 14 residues. The CDR3 spells CASSLAPGSNEQFF. The CDR3 region has the DNA TGCGCCAGCAGCTTGGCACCGGGTAGCAATGAGCAGTTCTTC.

This clone was picked up one time. The V gene is TRBV19, the J gene TRBJ1-5, with 7 bases identical to TRBD1. The CDR3 totals 15 residues. Trimming cost V 5 bases and J 5 bases; bases outside gene matches: 9. CDR1 is LNHDA and CDR2 is SQIVND in the germline V gene (reference sequence). CDR3 protein: CASSPRDSAYQPQHF. The CDR3 DNA is TGTGCCAGTAGTCCCCGGGACAGCGCTTATCAGCCCCAGCATTTT. The variable domain in full, with the rest retrieved from reference TRBV19 and TRBJ1-5, is DGGITQSPKYLFRKEGQNVTLSCEQNLNHDAMYWYRQDPGQGLRLIYYSQIVNDFQKGDIAEGYSVSREKKESFPLTVTSAQKNPTAFYLCASSPRDSAYQPQHFGDGTRLSIL.

The chain joins TRBV14 to TRBJ1-3; 7 positions agree with TRBD1. The CDR3 is made up of 15 amino acids. Germline V gene lookup returns CDR1 SGHDN and CDR2 FVKESK. J was trimmed by 8 bases and V by 4 bases; bases with no gene match: 11. The CDR3 DNA follows: TGTGCCAGCAGCCGCACAGGGGTTTTACTGGACACCATATATTTT. Encoded protein: CASSRTGVLLDTIYF.

The table lists this clone with a count of one. This chain connects TRBV3-1 (or the pseudogene TRBV3-2) to TRBJ1-1; 7 nucleotides match TRBD1. V lost 3 bases to trimming and J lost 4 bases; unmatched junction nucleotides: 2. Germline CDR1 and CDR2: LGHDT and YNNKEL (reference sequence). This CDR3 comprises 13 residues. The CDR3 here is CASSQDRLTEAFF. The CDR3 region has the DNA TGTGCCAGCAGCCAGGACAGGCTCACTGAAGCTTTCTTT.

This rearrangement joins TRBV6-5 to TRBJ1-3, with a tentative D call TRBD1 (6 bases). The CDR3 contains 13 residues. Germline V gives CDR1 MNHEY, CDR2 SVGAGI. Trimming took off 6 bases at V and 3 bases at J, with 9 bases between the two ends. The CDR3 DNA reads TGTGCCAGCAGCGGGACACTTGGAAACACCATATATTTT. Amino acids: CASSGTLGNTIYF.

This chain uses TRBV10-3 with TRBJ2-5, with 7 bases identical to TRBD1. CDR3 length equals 16 residues. V dropped 10 bases and J dropped 2; count of bases not matched to a gene: 16. Germline V gives CDR1 ENHRY, CDR2 SYGVKD. The DNA for the CDR3 is TGTGCCACAGCACCGGGACAGTCATATTATCAAGAGACCCAGTACTTC. It is translated as CATAPGQSYYQETQYF.

The J gene is TRBJ1-4, the V gene TRBV19; 7 nucleotides match TRBD1. Per the germline V gene, CDR1 is LNHDA and CDR2 is SQIVND (reference sequence). The CDR3 runs to 14 residues. V lost 2 bases and J lost 7; bases outside the gene matches: 4. The CDR3: CASSITGAGEKLFF. CDR3 DNA sequence: TGTGCCAGTAGTATAACAGGGGCGGGTGAAAAACTGTTTTTT. Variable domain in full (rest from reference TRBV19 and TRBJ1-4): DGGITQSPKYLFRKEGQNVTLSCEQNLNHDAMYWYRQDPGQGLRLIYYSQIVNDFQKGDIAEGYSVSREKKESFPLTVTSAQKNPTAFYLCASSITGAGEKLFFGSGTQLSVL.

The chain recombines TRBV2 with TRBJ2-7; a weak D match, TRBD2 (6 bases). This CDR3 spans 16 amino acids. V was shortened by 0 bases and J by 4 bases, with 16 bases between the two germline ends. Per germline, CDR1 SNHLY and CDR2 FYNNEI. In DNA form, the CDR3 reads TGTGCCAGCAGTGAAGCTCCTAGCGCGATGGGTTACGAGCAGTACTTC. It translates to CASSEAPSAMGYEQYF.

This chain joins TRBV2 and TRBJ1-5; the match to TRBD1 covers 8 bases. There are 15 residues in the CDR3. The junction had 4 bases not matched to a gene; V was cut back by 6 bases and J by 0 bases. From germline, CDR1 is SNHLY and CDR2 FYNNEI. CDR3: CASSDRGFSNQPQHF. CDR3 bases: TGTGCCAGCAGCGACAGGGGATTTAGCAATCAGCCCCAGCATTTT.

This clone was counted a single time. The V call is TRBV19, the J call TRBJ1-6; 9 bases map to TRBD1. J gave up 6 bases and V 5 bases, and 8 bases lay outside the gene matches. This CDR3 is built from 16 residues. The germline CDR1 and CDR2 sequences are LNHDA and SQIVND (reference sequence). The CDR3 reads CASSPRTGASNSPLHF. Here the CDR3 DNA reads TGTGCCAGTAGTCCCCGGACAGGGGCGAGTAATTCACCCCTCCACTTT.

The chain links TRBV20-1 to TRBJ1-5; D is possibly TRBD1 (5 bases). Germline V gene lookup returns CDR1 DFQATT and CDR2 SNEGSKA (reference sequence). The V and J ends lost 5 bases and 12 bases respectively, with 14 bases between them. This CDR3 is 11 amino acids long. The CDR3, as DNA: TGCAGTGCTCCCCTTCAGGGTCGCCAGCATTTT. This gives the protein CSAPLQGRQHF.

The chain joins TRBV3-1 (or the pseudogene TRBV3-2) to TRBJ1-1, with D unclear. Per germline, CDR1 LGHDT and CDR2 YNNKEL (reference sequence). The CDR3 runs 13 residues. The V end was cut by 1 base, the J end by 0 bases, with 3 bases between. In DNA, the CDR3 is TGTGCCAGCAGCCAAGCCTTGAACACTGAAGCTTTCTTT. Its protein is CASSQALNTEAFF.

The chain links TRBV27 to TRBJ2-1; 10 nucleotides match TRBD2. V lost 8 bases, J lost 2 bases, and 6 bases stayed unmatched. Per the germline V gene, CDR1 is MNHEY and CDR2 is SMNVEV (reference sequence). The CDR3 has 15 amino acids. CDR3 bases: TGTGCCAGCGTGAGCGGGGGGGCACCCTACAATGAGCAGTTCTTC. It codes for CASVSGGAPYNEQFF.

This chain links TRBV7-4 with TRBJ2-4; perhaps TRBD1 as D (5 bases). Germline lookup yields CDR1 SGHVT and CDR2 SQSDAQ. V lost 1 base and J 1 base, leaving 14 bases between the germline ends. The CDR3 length is 17 residues. In DNA, the CDR3 is TGTGCCAGCAGCTTAGGGCAGGGAATTGAGGCCAAAAACATTCAGTACTTC. It is translated as CASSLGQGIEAKNIQYF.

The chain carries TRBV5-6 and TRBJ1-1, with TRBD1 as a possible D gene (6 bases). CDR3 length equals 15 residues. V lost 2 bases, J lost 2 bases, and 13 bases lay in between. CDR1 SGHDT and CDR2 YYEEEE come from the germline V gene. CDR3 in DNA: TGTGCCAGCAGCTTCACAGGGATTTTAAACACTGAAGCTTTCTTT. This codes for CASSFTGILNTEAFF.

The rearrangement joins TRBV10-3 to TRBJ2-7; 8 nucleotides line up with TRBD1. This CDR3 has 15 residues. V trimming: 3 bases; J trimming: 2 bases; junction bases outside the gene matches: 6. The V gene's germline CDR1 is ENHRY and CDR2 SYGVKD. In DNA, the CDR3 is TGTGCCATCAGTGATTCGACAGGGGCGACCTACGAGCAGTACTTC. It yields the protein CAISDSTGATYEQYF.